The 9 T cell receptor beta chains below all came from one sample that was sequenced in a study of blood T cells in healthy people across ages. A sample-barcoded 5' primer and a J-beta primer mix were used in a second PCR of roughly 7 to 12 cycles. Each CDR3 protein is one row after TCRdb ran MiXCR on the 5' RACE reads. The sample has some 860,000 distinct CDR3 sequences, 45% to 70% seen once. Specimen: blood. These receptors were collected from a man aged 40-55 years in good health.

The chain links TRBV7-2 to TRBJ2-4; D remains unclear. Germline lookup yields CDR1 SGHTA and CDR2 FQGNSA. The CDR3 length is 14 residues. V lost 0 bases and J 3 bases, leaving 6 bases between the germline ends. CDR3 sequence (DNA): TGTGCCAGCAGCTTAGCCGGCGGCAAAAACATTCAGTACTTC. This gives the protein CASSLAGGKNIQYF.

This chain connects TRBV3-1 to TRBJ2-1; 8 bases are shared with TRBD2. J lost 8 bases, V lost 6 bases, and 9 bases had no gene match. The CDR3 has 14 residues. Germline loops: CDR1 LGHDT, CDR2 YNNKEL (reference sequence). CDR3 sequence: CASRSRGGLHEQFF. As DNA, the CDR3 is TGTGCCAGCAGGTCCCGGGGGGGCCTGCATGAGCAGTTCTTC.

The V call is TRBV20-1, the J call TRBJ2-2; 7 bases map to TRBD1. Germline lookup yields CDR1 DFQATT and CDR2 SNEGSKA (reference sequence). V was pared by 0 bases and J by 3 bases, with 7 bases of the junction left unmatched. The CDR3 extends over 16 amino acids. DNA of the CDR3: TGCAGTGCTAGAGACCCAAAAACAGGGGACACCGGGGAGCTGTTTTTT. This translates into CSARDPKTGDTGELFF.

The J gene is TRBJ2-3, the V gene TRBV7-2; TRBD2 aligns across 7 bases. The germline gives CDR1 SGHTA, CDR2 FQGNSA. The CDR3 totals 16 residues. The J segment lost 0 bases and the V segment lost 4 bases, leaving 7 bases of the junction unmatched. The CDR3 nucleotides read TGTGCCAGCAGCTATTCAGCGGGGTACAGCACAGATACGCAGTATTTT. It yields the protein CASSYSAGYSTDTQYF.

V is TRBV9 and J is TRBJ2-3; D unclear. Trimming cost V 1 base and J 2 bases, with 14 bases left between them. CDR1 SGDLS and CDR2 YYNGEE come from the germline V gene. The CDR3 runs 16 residues. CDR3 nucleotide sequence: TGTGCCAGCAGCGTATACCCCCGGCCAAACACAGATACGCAGTATTTT. Protein product: CASSVYPRPNTDTQYF.

About this clonotype: This could be a read error, since a much larger clone is one nucleotide away. The chain employs TRBV6-4 and TRBJ2-3, with D perhaps TRBD2 (5 bases). The germline V gene has CDR1 MRHNA and CDR2 SNTAGT. The CDR3 spans 15 residues. CDR3 nucleotide sequence: TGTGCCAGCAGTGACGAAGGGCGGGCCACAGATTCGCAGTATTTT. It is translated as CASSDEGRATDSQYF.

This clonotype was counted at least ten times. The chain links TRBV6-2 or TRBV6-3 to TRBJ1-5, with D unresolved. The germline V and J ends were trimmed by 8 bases and 6 bases, with 17 bases remaining between them. The germline V gene encodes CDR1 MNHEY and CDR2 SVGEGT. This CDR3 is built from 14 residues. The CDR3 nucleotides read TGTGCCAGCGCGATTGAGGCGCCTTCTCAGCCCCAGCATTTT. Translation gives CASAIEAPSQPQHF.

The chain carries TRBV21-1 and TRBJ2-1; TRBD2 is the table's D call and was not checked against the DNA. TRBV21-1 is assigned pseudogene status. There are 13 residues in the CDR3. CDR3 in DNA: TGTGCCAGCAGCAAAATCGCGAGGAGGGAGCGGTTCTTC. Translated: CASSKIARRERFF.

The J gene is TRBJ2-4, the V gene TRBV6-1, with D perhaps TRBD1 (6 bases). The tail of the sequence fits TRBJ2-7 better, so the J call may be wrong. The germline V gene encodes CDR1 MNHNS and CDR2 SASEGT. This CDR3 has 14 residues. CDR3: CASRMTGGMGEQYF. CDR3 nucleotides: TGTGCCAGCAGAATGACAGGCGGTATGGGCGAGCAGTACTTC.